This is a list of T cell receptor beta chains from one sample in a study of beta chain features in type 1 diabetes. This table comes from immunoSEQ multiplex PCR, and its TCRdb copy is limited to in-frame clones, with some not included. The sample has about 160,000 clones, 7% to 10% seen once; the top ten hold approximately 2.3%. The sample consisted of central memory CD4+ T cells from blood. These receptors were taken from a woman in her late teens or twenties in good health. Both conserved end residues are part of each CDR3. A D gene is named only where the DNA matches it firmly. Part of the rows lack a size; the others show once, few, many or a class for expanded clones.

>.|TRBV5-1|TRBJ1-4|.
CASSLTGDATNEKLFF
TGCGCCAGCAGCTTGACAGGAGACGCAACTAATGAAAAACTGTTTTTT
>few|TRBV5-1|TRBJ2-5|.
CASSLSEDETQYF
TGCGCCAGCAGCCTTAGTGAGGATGAGACCCAGTACTTC
>few|TRBV27|TRBJ2-2|.
CASSLHNTGELFF
TGTGCCAGCAGTTTACATAACACCGGGGAGCTGTTTTTT
>.|TRBV30|TRBJ2-1|TRBD2
CAWSSHRGTSGRPYNEQFF
TGTGCCTGGAGTTCCCACCGTGGGACTAGCGGGAGGCCCTACAATGAGCAGTTCTTC
>few|TRBV5-1|TRBJ2-7|.
CASSFRDKGYEQYF
TGCGCCAGCAGTTTTCGGGACAAGGGCTACGAGCAGTACTTC
>few|TRBV6-5|TRBJ2-7|TRBD2
CASSAGTTLAQQYF
TGTGCCAGCAGTGCCGGGACTACCCTAGCGCAGCAGTACTTC
>.|TRBV5-4|TRBJ2-6|TRBD2
CASSPGTSRAGANVLTF
TGTGCCAGCAGCCCCGGGACTAGCAGGGCTGGGGCCAACGTCCTGACTTTC
>few|TRBV11-3|TRBJ2-3|.
CASSFHLLGGGDSTDTQYF
TGTGCCAGCAGCTTTCATTTACTAGGAGGGGGGGATAGCACAGATACGCAGTATTTT
>.|TRBV5-1|TRBJ2-3|TRBD2
CASSSRLAGGIDTQYF
TGCGCCAGCAGCTCGAGACTAGCGGGGGGAATAGATACGCAGTATTTT
>.|TRBV5-1|TRBJ1-2|.
CASSLGGSIYGYTF
TGCGCCAGCAGCTTGGGGGGCAGTATCTATGGCTACACCTTC
>few|TRBV19|TRBJ2-5|TRBD2
CASTPGTSGGFNQETQYF
TGTGCCAGTACCCCCGGGACTAGCGGGGGCTTCAACCAAGAGACCCAGTACTTC
>.|TRBV7-2|TRBJ2-2|.
CASRQDRRIGELFF
TGTGCCAGCAGACAAGACAGGCGGATCGGGGAGCTGTTTTTT
>.|TRBV30|TRBJ1-5|TRBD1
CAWNRGHGNQPQHF
TGTGCCTGGAACAGGGGACATGGCAATCAGCCCCAGCATTTT
>few|TRBV7-9|TRBJ2-5|.
CASIPGLQETQYF
TGTGCCAGCATCCCGGGACTGCAAGAGACCCAGTACTTC
>few|TRBV5-1|TRBJ1-5|TRBD1
CASSLGQGDQPQHF
TGCGCCAGCAGCTTGGGACAGGGGGATCAGCCCCAGCATTTT
>.|TRBV5-1|TRBJ1-2|.
CASSPLDGIWGYTF
TGCGCCAGCAGCCCCCTGGACGGGATTTGGGGCTACACCTTC
>.|TRBV9|TRBJ1-5|.
CASSSQDSNQPQHF
TGTGCCAGCAGTTCTCAGGATAGCAATCAGCCCCAGCATTTT
>few|TRBV18|TRBJ2-3|.
CASSPQGVSTDTQYF
TGTGCCAGCTCACCACAGGGGGTGAGCACAGATACGCAGTATTTT
>few|TRBV5-6|TRBJ2-7|.
CASSLGLKSDEQYF
TGTGCCAGCAGCTTGGGACTAAAATCCGACGAGCAGTACTTC
>few|TRBV18|TRBJ1-1|.
CASSPEQLLMNTEAFF
TGTGCCAGCTCACCAGAACAGCTATTGATGAACACTGAAGCTTTCTTT
>.|TRBV15|TRBJ2-5|TRBD2
CATSRGGLGTSGIETQYF
TGTGCCACCAGCAGAGGGGGGTTGGGGACTAGCGGGATAGAGACCCAGTACTTC
>.|TRBV29-1|TRBJ2-7|TRBD2
CSVATSGIPYEQYF
TGCAGCGTCGCCACTAGCGGGATCCCCTACGAGCAGTACTTC
>many|TRBV25-1|TRBJ1-6|.
CASSDSLWAGERSPLHF
TGTGCCAGCAGTGATTCCCTTTGGGCCGGGGAGCGATCACCCCTCCACTTT
>few|TRBV7-2|TRBJ1-2|TRBD1
CASSGTGTGNYGYTF
TGTGCCAGCAGCGGCACCGGGACAGGCAACTATGGCTACACCTTC
>few|TRBV11-2|TRBJ2-7|TRBD2
CASSSGLAGVYEQYF
TGTGCCAGCAGCTCGGGACTAGCGGGAGTCTACGAGCAGTACTTC
>.|TRBV19|TRBJ2-5|TRBD2
CASSTGRGETQYF
TGTGCCAGTAGTACAGGGAGGGGAGAGACCCAGTACTTC
>few|TRBV30|TRBJ1-4|.
CAWLFNEKLFF
TGTGCCTGGCTGTTTAATGAAAAACTGTTTTTT
>.|TRBV5-6|TRBJ2-5|.
CASSPTSDSSRAQYF
TGTGCCAGCAGCCCTACCTCCGACAGCTCCAGGGCCCAGTACTTC
>.|TRBV11-2|TRBJ2-1|TRBD1
CASSQLLPPDRALGNEQFF
TGTGCCAGCAGCCAGCTTCTTCCCCCTGACAGGGCTTTGGGCAATGAGCAGTTCTTC
>.|TRBV30|TRBJ1-5|.
CAWSGDTFNQPQHF
TGTGCCTGGAGCGGGGACACATTCAATCAGCCCCAGCATTTT
>.|TRBV30|TRBJ1-4|TRBD1
CAWSAGQGAEKLFF
TGTGCCTGGAGTGCGGGACAGGGGGCTGAAAAACTGTTTTTT
>few|TRBV6-5|TRBJ2-1|.
CASSYTGGYNEQFF
TGTGCCAGCAGTTACACTGGAGGGTACAATGAGCAGTTCTTC
>.|TRBV12-5|TRBJ2-2|.
CASEGDLNTGELFF
TGTGCTAGTGAGGGGGATCTGAACACCGGGGAGCTGTTTTTT
>many|TRBV4-1|TRBJ1-1|TRBD1
CASSPILRDRRAFF
TGCGCCAGCAGCCCGATTCTCCGGGACAGACGAGCTTTCTTT
>.|TRBV7-8|TRBJ2-5|.
CASSSGPKGVTQYF
TGTGCCAGCAGCTCCGGGCCTAAGGGAGTGACCCAGTACTTC
>few|TRBV10-3|TRBJ1-5|.
CAISESAGGSGQPQHF
TGTGCCATCAGTGAGTCGGCGGGGGGGAGCGGTCAGCCCCAGCATTTT
>few|TRBV9|TRBJ2-4|TRBD1
CASSPGVTAGGIQYF
TGTGCCAGCAGCCCAGGGGTAACCGCAGGGGGCATTCAGTACTTC
>many|TRBV30|TRBJ1-4|TRBD1
CAWSAEYGTRGEKLFF
TGTGCCTGGAGTGCAGAGTACGGGACCAGGGGGGAAAAACTGTTTTTT
>.|TRBV7-9|TRBJ2-1|TRBD2
CASSLGLAAQFGLNEQFF
TGTGCCAGCAGCTTGGGACTAGCGGCCCAGTTCGGTTTGAATGAGCAGTTCTTC
>.|TRBV7-8|TRBJ1-2|.
CASSTPQGYGYTF
TGTGCCAGCAGCACCCCTCAGGGGTATGGCTACACCTTC
>few|TRBV18|TRBJ1-6|.
CASSPGEGRTLHF
TGTGCCAGCTCACCGGGGGAGGGAAGGACCCTCCACTTT
>.|TRBV27|TRBJ2-3|.
CASSQKGLGTDTQYF
TGTGCCAGCAGTCAAAAGGGACTTGGCACAGATACGCAGTATTTT
>few|TRBV10-3|TRBJ2-1|TRBD2
CAITGESGGYNEQFF
TGTGCCATCACCGGGGAAAGCGGGGGGTACAATGAGCAGTTCTTC
>few|TRBV5-1|TRBJ2-2|.
CASSLTNPRQAGEELFF
TGCGCCAGCAGCTTGACAAATCCCCGACAGGCCGGGGAGGAGCTGTTTTTT
>.|TRBV5-1|TRBJ1-2|.
CASSPLVGGYGYTF
TGCGCCAGCAGTCCACTTGTCGGTGGCTATGGCTACACCTTC